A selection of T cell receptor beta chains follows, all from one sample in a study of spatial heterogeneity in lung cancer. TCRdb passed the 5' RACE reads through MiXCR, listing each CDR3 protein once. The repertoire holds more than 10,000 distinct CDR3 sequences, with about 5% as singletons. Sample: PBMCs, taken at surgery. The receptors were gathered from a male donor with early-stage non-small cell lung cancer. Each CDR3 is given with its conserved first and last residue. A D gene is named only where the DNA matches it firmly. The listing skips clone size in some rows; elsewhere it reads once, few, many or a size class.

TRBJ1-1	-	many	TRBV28	CASSRASTGNTEAFF	TGTGCCAGCAGTCGAGCATCGACAGGGAACACTGAAGCTTTCTTT
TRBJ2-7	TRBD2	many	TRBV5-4	CASSFGGTSLTGSYEQYF	TGTGCCAGCAGCTTCGGGGGGACTAGCCTAACAGGATCCTACGAGCAGTACTTC
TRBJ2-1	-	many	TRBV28	CASSIIGTRDNEQFF	TGTGCCAGCAGCATAATAGGGACAAGGGATAATGAGCAGTTCTTC
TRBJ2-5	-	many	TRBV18	CASSGDTQETQYF	TGTGCCAGCTCCGGGGATACTCAAGAGACCCAGTACTTC
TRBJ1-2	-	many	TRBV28	CASSLSGNHGYTF	TGTGCCAGCAGTTTATCCGGGAACCATGGCTACACCTTC
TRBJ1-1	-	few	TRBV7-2	CASSLVQHDTEAFF	TGTGCCAGCAGCTTAGTCCAACACGACACTGAAGCTTTCTTT
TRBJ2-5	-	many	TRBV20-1	CSGEGEETQYF	TGCAGTGGCGAGGGGGAAGAGACCCAGTACTTC
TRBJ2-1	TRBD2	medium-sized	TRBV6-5	CASRERGGYNEQFF	TGTGCCAGCAGAGAGCGGGGGGGCTACAATGAGCAGTTCTTC
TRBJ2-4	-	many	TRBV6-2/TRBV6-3	CASSRRGDIQYF	TGTGCCAGCAGTCGCAGGGGGGACATTCAGTACTTC
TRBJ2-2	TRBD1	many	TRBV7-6	CASSLRTGSPGELFF	TGTGCCAGCAGCTTAAGGACAGGGTCACCCGGGGAGCTGTTTTTT
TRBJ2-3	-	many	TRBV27	CASSLSGRTDTQYF	TGTGCCAGCAGTTTATCGGGCCGCACAGATACGCAGTATTTT
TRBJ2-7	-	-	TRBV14	CASSGGGEQYF	TGTGCCAGCAGCGGAGGCGGCGAGCAGTACTTC
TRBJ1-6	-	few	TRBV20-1	CSANWGLMNSPLHF	TGCAGTGCTAATTGGGGACTCATGAATTCACCCCTCCACTTT
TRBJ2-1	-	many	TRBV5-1	CASSLGAGPSYNEQFF	TGCGCCAGCAGCTTGGGGGCGGGGCCGTCCTACAATGAGCAGTTCTTC
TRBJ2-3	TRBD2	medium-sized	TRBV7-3	CASSAGLGADTQYF	TGTGCCAGCAGCGCCGGACTAGGCGCAGATACGCAGTATTTT
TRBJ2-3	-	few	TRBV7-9	CASSPYTGESDTQYF	TGTGCCAGCAGCCCATATACGGGAGAGTCAGATACGCAGTATTTT
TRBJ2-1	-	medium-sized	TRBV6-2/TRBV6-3	CASSSGSGLLYNEQFF	TGTGCCAGCAGTTCTGGTTCGGGACTCCTCTACAATGAGCAGTTCTTC
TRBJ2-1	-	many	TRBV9	CASSVGPVGYNEQFF	TGTGCCAGCAGCGTAGGACCAGTAGGGTACAATGAGCAGTTCTTC
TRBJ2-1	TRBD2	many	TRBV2	CASSGTSGYNEQFF	TGTGCCAGCAGTGGGACTAGCGGCTACAATGAGCAGTTCTTC
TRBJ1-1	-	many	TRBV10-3	CAITKTENTEAFF	TGTGCCATCACCAAAACAGAGAACACTGAAGCTTTCTTT
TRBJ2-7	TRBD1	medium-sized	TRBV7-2	CASSLGGTGSQEQYF	TGTGCCAGCAGCTTAGGTGGGACAGGGTCACAAGAGCAGTACTTC
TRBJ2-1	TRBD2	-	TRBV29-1	CRGEREGAYNEQFF	TGCAGGGGGGAGCGGGAGGGCGCCTACAATGAGCAGTTCTTC
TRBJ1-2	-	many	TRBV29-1	CSVGGREEGYTF	TGCAGCGTTGGGGGCAGGGAGGAAGGCTACACCTTC
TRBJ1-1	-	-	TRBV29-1	CSVEGGQGGFYTEAFF	TGCAGCGTTGAAGGAGGGCAGGGCGGTTTTTACACTGAAGCTTTCTTT
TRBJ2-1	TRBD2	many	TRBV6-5	CASNSGSSGGSSYNEQFF	TGTGCCAGCAATTCCGGTTCTAGCGGGGGTAGCTCCTACAATGAGCAGTTCTTC
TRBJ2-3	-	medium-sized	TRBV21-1	CASDTPREGPNTQYF	TGTGCCAGCGACACCCCACGGGAGGGCCCTAATACGCAGTATTTT
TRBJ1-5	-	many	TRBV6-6	CASSQGRDQPQHF	TGTGCCAGCAGTCAAGGGAGGGATCAGCCCCAGCATTTT
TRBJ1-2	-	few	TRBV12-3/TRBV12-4	CASSLSQNEGGYTF	TGTGCCAGCAGTTTATCCCAGAACGAAGGTGGCTACACCTTC
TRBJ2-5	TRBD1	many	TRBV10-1	CARTRAGGRRDRGETQYF	TGCGCCCGTACCCGGGCAGGGGGAAGGAGAGACCGGGGAGAGACCCAGTACTTC
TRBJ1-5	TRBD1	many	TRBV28	CASTGQGATQPQHF	TGTGCCAGCACAGGACAGGGGGCGACACAGCCCCAGCATTTT